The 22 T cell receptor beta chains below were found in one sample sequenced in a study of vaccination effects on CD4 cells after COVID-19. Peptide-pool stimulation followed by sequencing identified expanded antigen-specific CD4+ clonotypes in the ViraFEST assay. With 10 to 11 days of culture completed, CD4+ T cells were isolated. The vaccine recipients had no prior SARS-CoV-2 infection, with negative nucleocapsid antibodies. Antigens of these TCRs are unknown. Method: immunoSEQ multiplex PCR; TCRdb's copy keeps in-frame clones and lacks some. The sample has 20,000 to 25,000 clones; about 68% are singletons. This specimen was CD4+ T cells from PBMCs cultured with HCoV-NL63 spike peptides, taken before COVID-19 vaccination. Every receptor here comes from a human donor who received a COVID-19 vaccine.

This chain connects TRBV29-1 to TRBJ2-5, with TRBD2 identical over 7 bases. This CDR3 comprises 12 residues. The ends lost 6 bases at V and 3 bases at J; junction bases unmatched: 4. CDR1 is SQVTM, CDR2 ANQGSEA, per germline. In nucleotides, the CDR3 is TGCAGCGTCACCAGCGGGAAAGAGACCCAGTACTTC. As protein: CSVTSGKETQYF.

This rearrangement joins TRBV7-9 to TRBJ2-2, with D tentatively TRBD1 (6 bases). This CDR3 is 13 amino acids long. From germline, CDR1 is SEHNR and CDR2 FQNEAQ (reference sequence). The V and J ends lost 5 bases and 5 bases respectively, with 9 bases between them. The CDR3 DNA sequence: TGTGCCAGCAGCCGGACAGAGACCGGGGAGCTGTTTTTT. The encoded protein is CASSRTETGELFF.

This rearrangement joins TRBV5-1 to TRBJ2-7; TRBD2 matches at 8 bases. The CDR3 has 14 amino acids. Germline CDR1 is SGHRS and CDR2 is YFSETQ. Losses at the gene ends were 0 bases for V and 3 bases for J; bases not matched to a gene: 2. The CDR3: CASSLGGRYYEQYF. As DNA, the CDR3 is TGCGCCAGCAGCTTGGGCGGGAGGTACTACGAGCAGTACTTC.

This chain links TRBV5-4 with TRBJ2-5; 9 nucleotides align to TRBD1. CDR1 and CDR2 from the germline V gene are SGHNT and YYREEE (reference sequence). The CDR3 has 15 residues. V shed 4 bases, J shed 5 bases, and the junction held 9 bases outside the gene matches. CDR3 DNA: TGTGCCAGCAGCGGCGCCGGGACAGGGTATGAGACCCAGTACTTC. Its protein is CASSGAGTGYETQYF.

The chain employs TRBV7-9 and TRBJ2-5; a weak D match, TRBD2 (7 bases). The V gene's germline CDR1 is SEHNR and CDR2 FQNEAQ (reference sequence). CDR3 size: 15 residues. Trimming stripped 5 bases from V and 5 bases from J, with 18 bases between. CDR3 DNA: TGTGCCAGCAGCGAAACGGGGGGCCTGGGGGAGACCCAGTACTTC. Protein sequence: CASSETGGLGETQYF.

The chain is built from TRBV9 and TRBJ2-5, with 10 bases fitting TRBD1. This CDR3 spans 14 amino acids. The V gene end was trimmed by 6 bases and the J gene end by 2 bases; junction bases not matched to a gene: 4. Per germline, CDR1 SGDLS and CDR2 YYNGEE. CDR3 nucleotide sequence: TGTGCCAGCACCTCGGGACAGGGGCAAGAGACCCAGTACTTC. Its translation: CASTSGQGQETQYF.

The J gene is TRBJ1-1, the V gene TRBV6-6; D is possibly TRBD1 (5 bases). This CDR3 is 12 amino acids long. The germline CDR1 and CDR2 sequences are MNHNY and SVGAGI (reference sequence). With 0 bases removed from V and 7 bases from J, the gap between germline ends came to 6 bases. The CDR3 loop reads CASSYSRGEAFF. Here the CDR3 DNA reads TGTGCCAGCAGTTACTCGAGGGGTGAAGCTTTCTTT.

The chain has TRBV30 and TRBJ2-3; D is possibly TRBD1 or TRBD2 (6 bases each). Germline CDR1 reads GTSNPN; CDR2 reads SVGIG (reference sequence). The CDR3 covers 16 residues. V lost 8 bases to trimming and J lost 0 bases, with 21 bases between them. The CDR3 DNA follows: TGTGCCGGGGGATCGGACGGGGGCCCTAGCACAGATACGCAGTATTTT. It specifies CAGGSDGGPSTDTQYF.

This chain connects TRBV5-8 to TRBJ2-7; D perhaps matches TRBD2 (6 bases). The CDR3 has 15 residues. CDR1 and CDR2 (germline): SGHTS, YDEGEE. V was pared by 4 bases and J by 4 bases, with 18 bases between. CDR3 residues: CASSRGLPGLYEQYF. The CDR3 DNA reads TGTGCCAGCAGCCGCGGACTACCCGGATTGTACGAGCAGTACTTC.

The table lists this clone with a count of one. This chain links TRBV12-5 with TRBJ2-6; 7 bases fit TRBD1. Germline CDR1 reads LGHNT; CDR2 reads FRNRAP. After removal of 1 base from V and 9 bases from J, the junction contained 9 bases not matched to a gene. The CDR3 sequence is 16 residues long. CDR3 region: CASGLAPGQVVNVLTF. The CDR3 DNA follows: TGTGCTAGTGGTTTGGCCCCCGGACAGGTGGTCAACGTCCTGACTTTC.

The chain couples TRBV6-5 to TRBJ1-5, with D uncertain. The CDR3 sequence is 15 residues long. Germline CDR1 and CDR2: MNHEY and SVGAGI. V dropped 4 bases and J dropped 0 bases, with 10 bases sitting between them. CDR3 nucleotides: TGTGCCAGCAGTTCCAACCTCTATAGCAATCAGCCCCAGCATTTT. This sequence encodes CASSSNLYSNQPQHF.

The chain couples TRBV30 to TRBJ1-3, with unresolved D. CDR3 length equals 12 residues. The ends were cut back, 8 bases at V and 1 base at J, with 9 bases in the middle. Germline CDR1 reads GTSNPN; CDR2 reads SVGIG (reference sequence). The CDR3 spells CAVRESGNTIYF. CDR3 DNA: TGTGCCGTTCGGGAATCTGGAAACACCATATATTTT.

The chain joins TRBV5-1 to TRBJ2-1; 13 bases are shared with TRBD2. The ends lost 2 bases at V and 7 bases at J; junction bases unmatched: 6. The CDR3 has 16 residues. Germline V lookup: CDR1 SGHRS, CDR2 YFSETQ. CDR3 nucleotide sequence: TGCGCCAGCAGCTTCAGACTAGCGGGGGGCTCAAATGAGCAGTTCTTC. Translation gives CASSFRLAGGSNEQFF. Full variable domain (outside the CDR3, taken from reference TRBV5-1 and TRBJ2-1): KAGVTQTPRYLIKTRGQQVTLSCSPISGHRSVSWYQQTPGQGLQFLFEYFSETQRNKGNFPGRFSGRQFSNSRSEMNVSTLELGDSALYLCASSFRLAGGSNEQFFGPGTRLTVL.

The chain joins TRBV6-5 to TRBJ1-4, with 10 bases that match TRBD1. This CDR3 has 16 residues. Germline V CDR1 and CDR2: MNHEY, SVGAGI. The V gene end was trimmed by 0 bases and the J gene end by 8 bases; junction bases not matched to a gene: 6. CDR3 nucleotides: TGTGCCAGCAGTTACTCCCGACAGGGGGCAAAAGAAAAACTGTTTTTT. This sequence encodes CASSYSRQGAKEKLFF.

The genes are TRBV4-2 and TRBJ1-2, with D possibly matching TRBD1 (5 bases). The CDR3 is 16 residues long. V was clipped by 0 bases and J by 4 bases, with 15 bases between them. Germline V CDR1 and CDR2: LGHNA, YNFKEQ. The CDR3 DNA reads TGTGCCAGCAGCCAAGATTGGATCGGGGGTGCCTATGGCTACACCTTC. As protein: CASSQDWIGGAYGYTF.

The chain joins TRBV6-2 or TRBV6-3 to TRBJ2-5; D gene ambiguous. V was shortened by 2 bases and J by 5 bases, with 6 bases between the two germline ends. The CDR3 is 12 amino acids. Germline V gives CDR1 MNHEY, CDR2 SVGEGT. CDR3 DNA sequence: TGTGCCAGCAGTTACGGGCCCGAGACCCAGTACTTC. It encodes CASSYGPETQYF.

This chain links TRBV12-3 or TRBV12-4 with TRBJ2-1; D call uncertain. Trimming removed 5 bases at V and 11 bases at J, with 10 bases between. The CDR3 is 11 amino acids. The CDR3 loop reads CASSTPYKQFF. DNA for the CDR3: TGTGCCAGCAGTACGCCCTACAAGCAGTTCTTC.

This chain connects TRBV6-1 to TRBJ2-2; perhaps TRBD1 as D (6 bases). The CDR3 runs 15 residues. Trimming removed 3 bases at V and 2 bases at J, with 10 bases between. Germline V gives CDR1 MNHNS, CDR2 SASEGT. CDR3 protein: CASSDGRGNTGELFF. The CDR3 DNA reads TGTGCCAGCAGTGACGGCAGGGGCAACACCGGGGAGCTGTTTTTT.

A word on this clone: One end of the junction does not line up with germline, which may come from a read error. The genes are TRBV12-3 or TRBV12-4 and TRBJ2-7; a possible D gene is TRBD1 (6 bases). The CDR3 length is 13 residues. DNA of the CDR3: TGTGCCAGCGGCATGGGGACCGGGACATTCCCCTTTTTC. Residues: CASGMGTGTFPFF.

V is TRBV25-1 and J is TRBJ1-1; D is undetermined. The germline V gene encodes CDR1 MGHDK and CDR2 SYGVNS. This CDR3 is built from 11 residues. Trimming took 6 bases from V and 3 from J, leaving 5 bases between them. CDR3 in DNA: TGTGCCAGCAGGGTACACACTGAAGCTTTCTTT. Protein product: CASRVHTEAFF.

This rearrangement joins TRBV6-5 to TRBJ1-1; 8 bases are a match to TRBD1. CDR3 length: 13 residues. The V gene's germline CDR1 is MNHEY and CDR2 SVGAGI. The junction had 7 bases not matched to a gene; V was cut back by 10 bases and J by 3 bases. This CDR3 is CATHRGEYTEAFF. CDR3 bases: TGTGCCACCCACAGGGGGGAATACACTGAAGCTTTCTTT.

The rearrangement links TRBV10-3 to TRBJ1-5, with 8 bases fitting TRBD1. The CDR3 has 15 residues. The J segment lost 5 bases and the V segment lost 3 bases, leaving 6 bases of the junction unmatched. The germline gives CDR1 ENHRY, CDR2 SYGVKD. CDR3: CAISDSDRGYQPQHF. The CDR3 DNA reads TGTGCCATCAGTGATAGTGACAGGGGCTATCAGCCCCAGCATTTT.